The clone carrying this T cell receptor beta chain occurred a few times. The antigen is not known. This PCR relied on a set of 60 Vbeta primers and 13 Jbeta primers. This table comes from immunoSEQ multiplex PCR, and its TCRdb copy is limited to in-frame clones, with some not included. The sample carries about 110,000 clones, around three quarters recorded once. This specimen belongs to a study of cytomegalovirus exposure and HLA in healthy donors. Study-level findings and limits: It was 150 to 200 TCR beta chains that were listed as cytomegalovirus-associated. TCR beta chains associated with HLA were, in a later analysis, more clonally expanded than equally common others. Donors were assumed by presence/absence analyses to have roughly uniform sequencing depth.

The sample taken for sequencing was PBMCs. The sequence was obtained from a young man in good health and CMV-seropositive.

The chain's CDR3 is CASSLSPGVFGYTF. CDR3 in DNA: TGTGCCAGCAGTTTATCGCCAGGCGTCTTCGGCTACACCTTC. This rearrangement joins TRBV27 to TRBJ1-2, with D unclear. The V end was cut by 0 bases, the J end by 8 bases, with 13 bases between. This CDR3 is 14 amino acids long. The V gene's germline CDR1 is MNHEY and CDR2 SMNVEV (reference sequence).